The 14 T cell receptor beta chains presented below share a single source sample, sequenced in a study of T-cell reconstitution after alpha-beta-depleted transplantation in children. Preparation of the TCRbeta library involved a method that used unique molecular identifiers. MiXCR, run by TCRdb on the PCR reads, gives a single entry per CDR3 protein. The table records about 460,000 distinct CDR3 sequences, 10% to 13% of them present only once. The starting material was PBMCs, obtained before TCRalphabeta/CD19-depleted stem cell transplant. These receptors came from a child younger than 10 with inherited bone marrow failure, due to receive a stem cell transplant.

This rearrangement joins TRBV20-1 to TRBJ2-3; TRBD2 matches 12 bases. The CDR3 loop spans 15 amino acids. V lost 0 bases, J lost 5 bases, and 3 bases stayed unmatched. Germline V lookup: CDR1 DFQATT, CDR2 SNEGSKA (reference sequence). CDR3 amino acids: CSARETGLAGDTQYF. CDR3 bases: TGCAGTGCTAGAGAGACGGGACTAGCGGGAGATACGCAGTATTTT.

Note on this clonotype: A much larger clone differs by one base, so this may be a read error. The J gene is TRBJ2-7, the V gene TRBV6-1, with D perhaps TRBD2 (6 bases). Germline V gene lookup returns CDR1 MNHNS and CDR2 SASEGT. V lost 11 bases to trimming and J lost 5 bases, with 19 bases between them. The CDR3 consists of 13 residues. The CDR3 reads CASYRETPNEQYF. The CDR3 DNA sequence: TGTGCCTCATATCGGGAGACACCCAACGAGCAGTACTTC.

On this clonotype itself: One junction end disagrees with the germline gene, perhaps due to a read error. The V and J genes are TRBV18 and TRBJ2-7, with 7 nucleotides matching TRBD1. This CDR3 has 15 amino acids. Germline V lookup: CDR1 KGHSH, CDR2 LQKENI. This chain's CDR3 is CASSPLGQRSSEQYF. The CDR3 DNA follows: TGTGCCAGCTCACCATTGGGACAGAGGTCCTCCGAGCAGTACTTC.

The chain uses TRBV15 and TRBJ2-3; D may be TRBD1 (6 bases). The germline gives CDR1 LNHNV, CDR2 YYDKDF (reference sequence). The CDR3 sequence is 17 residues long. V lost 0 bases and J 5 bases, leaving 18 bases between the germline ends. The CDR3 protein is CATSRDLRAGVVDTQYF. The CDR3, as DNA: TGTGCCACCAGCAGAGATCTCCGGGCAGGGGTGGTAGATACGCAGTATTTT.

This clonotype appeared a single time. A much larger clonotype is one base distant, so this may be a read error. This chain uses TRBV12-3 or TRBV12-4 with TRBJ2-7; 7 bases agree with TRBD2. V was clipped by 7 bases and J by 9 bases; unmatched bases: 9. The length of the CDR3 is 12 residues. The CDR3 protein is CASTLAVMGQYF. The CDR3 nucleotides read TGTGCCAGCACCCTAGCGGTAATGGGGCAGTACTTC.

In its sample, this clonotype was seen many times. V is TRBV19 and J is TRBJ2-3; TRBD1 matches 11 bases. The germline CDR1 and CDR2 sequences are LNHDA and SQIVND (reference sequence). The junction had 8 bases not matched to a gene; V was cut back by 5 bases and J by 1 base. This CDR3 has 17 amino acids. This CDR3 reads CASSLPGQGAGTDTQYF. In DNA, the CDR3 is TGTGCCAGTAGTCTGCCTGGACAGGGGGCTGGCACAGATACGCAGTATTTT.

Many counts were recorded for this clonotype. The V gene is TRBV10-2, the J gene TRBJ1-2; 7 nucleotides match TRBD1. CDR1 and CDR2 (germline): WSHSY, SAAADI. The length of the CDR3 is 16 residues. V was clipped by 8 bases and J by 4 bases; unmatched bases: 16. In nucleotides, the CDR3 is TGCGCCAGCGGGAAACAGGGGCCGATGGGCTTCTATGGCTACACCTTC. Its protein product is CASGKQGPMGFYGYTF.

This clonotype was seen many times. This rearrangement joins TRBV27 to TRBJ2-2, with TRBD1 as a possible D gene (6 bases). From germline, CDR1 is MNHEY and CDR2 SMNVEV (reference sequence). Deletions cut 2 bases from V and 6 bases from J, with 7 bases between. The CDR3 extends over 13 amino acids. CDR3 in DNA: TGTGCCAGCAGTTTACACAGGGCCGGGGAGCTGTTTTTT. Its protein is CASSLHRAGELFF.

This clonotype showed up many times. CDR3 nucleotide sequence: TGTGCCAGCAGTTTTTCAGGTCTCACCTACGAGCAGTACTTC. Amino acids: CASSFSGLTYEQYF. The gene calls are TRBV12-3 or TRBV12-4 and TRBJ2-7; D is unclear. V gave up 3 bases and J gave up 2 bases, with 11 bases separating them. This CDR3 spans 14 amino acids.

Ten or more counts support this clonotype. The chain uses TRBV6-5 and TRBJ2-3, with TRBD1 identical over 9 bases. The V and J ends lost 0 bases and 2 bases, in that order; junction bases with no gene match: 6. Germline V gene sequence: CDR1 MNHEY, CDR2 SVGAGI. CDR3 length: 17 amino acids. The CDR3 sequence: CASSYSRTGDLTDTQYF. Written as DNA, the CDR3 is TGTGCCAGCAGTTACTCCCGGACAGGGGACCTCACAGATACGCAGTATTTT.

The chain recombines TRBV12-3 or TRBV12-4 with TRBJ2-1; D may be TRBD1 or TRBD2 (6 bases each). Trimming pared 7 bases from V and 4 bases from J, leaving 20 bases between. The CDR3 runs 16 residues. The CDR3 nucleotides are TGTGCCAGCACTCCGAAGGGGGGACGAAAATACAATGAGCAGTTCTTC. Its protein is CASTPKGGRKYNEQFF.

For this clonotype: Being one base from a much bigger clone, this may be a read error. This likely comes from a read error, as the CDR3 has no conserved phenylalanine or tryptophan at its end. The V gene is TRBV10-1, the J gene TRBJ2-2; 16 nucleotides line up with TRBD2. Per germline, CDR1 WNHNN and CDR2 SYGVQD (reference sequence). V dropped 6 bases and J dropped 1; count of bases not matched to a gene: 8. The CDR3 is 19 residues long. CDR3 nucleotides: TGCGCCAGCAGAACCGGGACTAGCGGGAGGGCCAAGAACACCGGGGAGCTGTTTGTT. Translating it yields CASRTGTSGRAKNTGELFV.

This clonotype came up a few times. The chain links TRBV20-1 to TRBJ2-2; the D gene could be TRBD1 or TRBD2 (5 bases each). The CDR3 loop spans 15 amino acids. Trimming shortened V by 5 bases and J by 3 bases, and 16 bases separated the two germline ends. Germline V gene data show CDR1 as DFQATT and CDR2 as SNEGSKA (reference sequence). This CDR3 reads CSAYPGPRDTGELFF. In DNA form, the CDR3 reads TGCAGTGCTTATCCAGGGCCGAGGGACACCGGGGAGCTGTTTTTT.

About this clonotype itself: A much larger clone lies a single base off, so this may be a read error. The final CDR3 position lacks the conserved phenylalanine or tryptophan, pointing to a likely read error. The chain couples TRBV6-5 to TRBJ2-1; D is undetermined. Germline V gives CDR1 MNHEY, CDR2 SVGAGI. V lost 0 bases to trimming and J lost 8 bases, with 11 bases between them. This CDR3 has 14 amino acids. The CDR3 region has the DNA TGTGCCAGCAGTTACTCGAGAGTAGGGTATGAGCAGTTCTGC. Encoded protein: CASSYSRVGYEQFC.